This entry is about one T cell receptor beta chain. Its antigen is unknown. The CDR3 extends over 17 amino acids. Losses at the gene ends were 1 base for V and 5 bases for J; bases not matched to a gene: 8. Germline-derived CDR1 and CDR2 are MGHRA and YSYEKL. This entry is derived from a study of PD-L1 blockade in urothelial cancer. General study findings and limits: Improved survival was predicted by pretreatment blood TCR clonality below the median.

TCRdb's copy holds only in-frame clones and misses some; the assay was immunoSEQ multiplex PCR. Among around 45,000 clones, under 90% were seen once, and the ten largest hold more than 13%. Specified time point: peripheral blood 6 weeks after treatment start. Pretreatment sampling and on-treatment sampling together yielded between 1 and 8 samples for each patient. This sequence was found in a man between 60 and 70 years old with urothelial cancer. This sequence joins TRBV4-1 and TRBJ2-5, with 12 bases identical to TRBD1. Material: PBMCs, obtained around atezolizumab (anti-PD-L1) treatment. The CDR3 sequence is CASSQAPRGTGGETQYF. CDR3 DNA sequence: TGCGCCAGCAGCCAAGCTCCACGCGGGACAGGGGGCGAGACCCAGTACTTC.